Presented here are 4 T cell receptor beta chains from one specimen sequenced in a study of cytomegalovirus exposure and HLA in healthy donors. This PCR relied on a set of 60 Vbeta primers and 13 Jbeta primers. This table comes from immunoSEQ multiplex PCR, and its TCRdb copy is limited to in-frame clones, with some not included. Altogether about 180,000 clones are present, about 77% being singletons, with the ten largest covering under 2.5%. Source material: PBMCs. These receptors originate from a man between 60 and 70 years old in good health and CMV-seronegative.

The V gene is TRBV5-4, the J gene TRBJ2-2; 9 bases fit TRBD1. V trimming: 3 bases; J trimming: 4 bases; junction bases outside the gene matches: 4. Germline loops: CDR1 SGHNT, CDR2 YYREEE (reference sequence). This CDR3 is built from 15 residues. The chain's CDR3 is CASSSTGGGTGELFF. The CDR3 bases are TGTGCCAGCAGCTCGACAGGGGGAGGCACCGGGGAGCTGTTTTTT. Looking up the rest from reference TRBV5-4 and TRBJ2-2 gives the full variable domain: ETGVTQSPTHLIKTRGQQVTLRCSSQSGHNTVSWYQQALGQGPQFIFQYYREEENGRGNFPPRFSGLQFPNYSSELNVNALELDDSALYLCASSSTGGGTGELFFGEGSRLTVL.

This chain uses TRBV5-1 with TRBJ2-7, with 8 bases that match TRBD2. With V trimmed by 0 bases and J by 7 bases, 9 bases remained unmatched. Germline assignment: CDR1 SGHRS and CDR2 YFSETQ. This CDR3 is built from 15 residues. CDR3 amino acids: CASSLAGQAGDEQYF. In DNA form, the CDR3 reads TGCGCCAGCAGCTTGGCAGGCCAAGCGGGGGATGAGCAGTACTTC.

The rearrangement uses TRBV27 and TRBJ1-1, with a possible D match to TRBD1 (5 bases). Trimming left V 5 bases short and J 3 bases short, with 19 bases between. This CDR3 spans 16 amino acids. Germline CDR1 MNHEY, CDR2 SMNVEV (reference sequence). The CDR3: CASSEVMGGADTEAFF. In DNA form, the CDR3 reads TGTGCCAGCAGTGAAGTAATGGGAGGGGCGGACACTGAAGCTTTCTTT.

This chain uses TRBV30 with TRBJ1-3, with D maybe TRBD1 (6 bases). Per germline, CDR1 GTSNPN and CDR2 SVGIG (reference sequence). Trimming shortened V by 0 bases and J by 0 bases, and 21 bases separated the two germline ends. The CDR3 totals 19 residues. CDR3 bases: TGTGCCTGGAGTGTATTAACAGGGTTTTCCTCCAGCTCTGGAAACACCATATATTTT. Translation gives CAWSVLTGFSSSSGNTIYF.